A selection of T cell receptor beta chains follows, all from one sample in a study of cytomegalovirus exposure and HLA in healthy donors. Sequencing was performed with immunoSEQ multiplex PCR; in TCRdb, only in-frame clones are kept and a portion is missing. The table for this sample gives 130,000 to 150,000 clones. The specimen sequenced was PBMCs. The receptors were gathered from a male donor in good health and CMV-seronegative. Both conserved end residues are part of each CDR3. The D gene is left open where the match is weak.

j_call	v_call	d_call	cdr3_aa	cdr3_nt
TRBJ1-1	TRBV4-2	.	CASSPENQGNTEAFF	TGTGCCAGCAGCCCCGAAAACCAGGGGAACACTGAAGCTTTCTTT
TRBJ1-5	TRBV30	TRBD1	CAWSGGQHNQPQHF	TGTGCCTGGAGTGGGGGACAGCACAATCAGCCCCAGCATTTT
TRBJ2-7	TRBV7-8	TRBD1	CASSFSQGPAYEQYF	TGTGCCAGCAGCTTTTCACAGGGGCCTGCTTACGAGCAGTACTTC
TRBJ2-2	TRBV4-2	TRBD1	CASSLNPGQGDTGELFF	TGTGCCAGCAGCCTCAACCCGGGACAGGGGGACACCGGGGAGCTGTTTTTT
TRBJ1-1	TRBV30	.	CAWSVLMGQGTEAFF	TGTGCCTGGAGTGTACTTATGGGGCAGGGGACTGAAGCTTTCTTT
TRBJ2-5	TRBV2	.	CATQRRMGQVSETQYF	TGTGCCACCCAAAGGAGAATGGGGCAGGTTAGCGAGACCCAGTACTTC
TRBJ2-3	TRBV29-1	.	CSVEDYGLRTDTQYF	TGCAGCGTTGAAGATTACGGACTCCGCACAGATACGCAGTATTTT
TRBJ2-5	TRBV13	.	CASSIGGGGQETQYF	TGTGCCAGCAGTATCGGGGGCGGGGGACAAGAGACCCAGTACTTC
TRBJ1-2	TRBV7-9	.	CASSLVASDNYGYTF	TGTGCCAGCAGCTTAGTCGCATCAGATAACTATGGCTACACCTTC
TRBJ2-7	TRBV6-1	.	CASKGSRDEQYF	TGTGCCAGCAAGGGGTCTAGAGACGAGCAGTACTTC
TRBJ2-7	TRBV6-5	TRBD1	CASRNSQGQGVEQYF	TGTGCCAGCAGAAATTCGCAGGGACAGGGGGTCGAGCAGTACTTC
TRBJ2-1	TRBV18	.	CASSPPATYNEQFF	TGTGCCAGCTCACCACCGGCCACCTACAATGAGCAGTTCTTC
TRBJ2-5	TRBV27	.	CASSWRSGETQYF	TGTGCCAGCAGTTGGCGCAGCGGGGAGACCCAGTACTTC
TRBJ2-1	TRBV29-1	TRBD2	CSVGGLAGLYNEQFF	TGCAGCGTCGGGGGACTAGCGGGACTATACAATGAGCAGTTCTTC
TRBJ2-3	TRBV7-8	TRBD2	CASSLGTSGGADTQYF	TGTGCCAGCAGCTTAGGAACTAGCGGTGGCGCAGATACGCAGTATTTT
TRBJ2-1	TRBV4-2	TRBD1	CASSQSDRGSSKSDYNEQFF	TGTGCCAGCAGCCAGTCAGACAGGGGAAGTTCGAAGTCTGACTACAATGAGCAGTTCTTC
TRBJ1-2	TRBV30	TRBD1	CAWSVGTGQPYGYTF	TGTGCCTGGAGTGTTGGGACAGGCCAACCTTATGGCTACACCTTC
TRBJ2-6	TRBV28	.	CASTQGVAGANVLTF	TGTGCCAGCACTCAAGGGGTTGCTGGGGCCAACGTCCTGACTTTC
TRBJ1-5	TRBV28	.	CASSRSGLLNQPQHF	TGTGCCAGCAGCCGGTCAGGCCTACTCAATCAGCCCCAGCATTTT
TRBJ1-5	TRBV30	.	CAWSSSKDQPQHF	TGTGCCTGGAGTTCCAGTAAAGATCAGCCCCAGCATTTT
TRBJ2-5	TRBV19	.	CASSIGPQVHETQYF	TGTGCCAGTAGTATAGGGCCGCAGGTTCACGAGACCCAGTACTTC
TRBJ1-3	TRBV11-3	.	CASSGAGNTIYF	TGTGCCAGCAGCGGAGCGGGAAACACCATATATTTT
TRBJ2-7	TRBV6-5	.	CASRPQGSVYEQYF	TGTGCCAGCAGACCCCAGGGTTCTGTATACGAGCAGTACTTC
TRBJ2-7	TRBV29-1	TRBD1	CSVEEGTGGSGNRYEQYF	TGCAGCGTTGAGGAGGGGACAGGGGGATCCGGGAACCGCTACGAGCAGTACTTC
TRBJ1-1	TRBV9	.	CASSVQQGMALNTEAFF	TGTGCCAGCAGCGTACAACAGGGTATGGCCTTGAACACTGAAGCTTTCTTT
TRBJ1-2	TRBV28	.	CASSRYGYTF	TGTGCCAGCAGCCGGTATGGCTACACCTTC
TRBJ2-1	TRBV5-1	.	CASSTRQRSDEQFF	TGCGCCAGCAGCACGCGACAAAGATCGGATGAGCAGTTCTTC
TRBJ2-2	TRBV27	.	CASSPARYSAGELFF	TGTGCCAGCAGTCCCGCTAGGTACTCCGCCGGGGAGCTGTTTTTT
TRBJ2-3	TRBV19	.	CASSIGTGGSTDTQYF	TGTGCCAGTAGTATAGGTACGGGCGGGAGCACAGATACGCAGTATTTT